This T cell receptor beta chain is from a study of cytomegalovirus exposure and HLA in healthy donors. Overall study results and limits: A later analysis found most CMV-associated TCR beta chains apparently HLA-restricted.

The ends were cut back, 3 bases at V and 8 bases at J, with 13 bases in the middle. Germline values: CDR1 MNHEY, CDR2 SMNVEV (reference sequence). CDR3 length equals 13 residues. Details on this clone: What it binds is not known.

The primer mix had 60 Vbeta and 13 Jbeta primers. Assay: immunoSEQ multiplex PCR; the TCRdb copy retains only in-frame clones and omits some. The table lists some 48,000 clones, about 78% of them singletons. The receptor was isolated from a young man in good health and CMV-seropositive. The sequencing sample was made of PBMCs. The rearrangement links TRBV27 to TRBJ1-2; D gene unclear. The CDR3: CASSLMGAGGYTF. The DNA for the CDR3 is TGTGCCAGCAGTTTGATGGGCGCAGGAGGCTACACCTTC.